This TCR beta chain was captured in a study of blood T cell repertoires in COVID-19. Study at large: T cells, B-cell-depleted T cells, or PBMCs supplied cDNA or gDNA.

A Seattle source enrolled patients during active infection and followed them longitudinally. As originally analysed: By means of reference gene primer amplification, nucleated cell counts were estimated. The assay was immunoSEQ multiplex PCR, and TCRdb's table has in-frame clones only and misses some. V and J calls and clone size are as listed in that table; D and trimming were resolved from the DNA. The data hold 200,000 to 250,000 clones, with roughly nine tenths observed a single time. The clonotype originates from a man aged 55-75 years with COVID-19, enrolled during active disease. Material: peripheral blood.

The CDR3 protein is CASSPGTATSSYNSPLHF. The CDR3 DNA is TGTGCCAGCAGCCCGGGGACAGCTACGAGCTCCTATAATTCACCCCTCCACTTT. This chain joins TRBV9 and TRBJ1-6, with 7 bases lining up with TRBD1. The CDR3 consists of 18 residues. V lost 4 bases and J lost 0; bases outside the gene matches: 10. Germline CDR1 reads SGDLS; CDR2 reads YYNGEE.